This T cell receptor beta chain was sequenced for a study of cytotoxic CD8 clonotypes in ibrutinib-treated CLL. Study-level results: While tracking circulating CD8+ T-cell counts, baseline clonality exceeded that of age-matched healthy donors.

The intended depth for sequencing was 1 in 200,000 to 1 in 1 million T cells. Sequencing was performed with immunoSEQ multiplex PCR; in TCRdb, only in-frame clones are kept and a portion is missing. The sample yields around 310,000 clones, just under 80% seen once. The germline V gene has CDR1 SGHVS and CDR2 FNYEAQ. The CDR3 totals 17 residues. J gave up 2 bases and V 1 base, and 10 bases lay outside the gene matches. This clone was seen only once. Its target is not known. Here the sequenced sample was PBMCs, taken before ibrutinib treatment. The chain employs TRBV7-6 and TRBJ1-2; 7 bases agree with TRBD1. The clonotype originates from a human donor with chronic lymphocytic leukemia. CDR3 nucleotides: TGTGCCAGCAGCTTAGACAGGGGCCCCCTTCCGAACTATGGCTACACCTTC. Its translation: CASSLDRGPLPNYGYTF.